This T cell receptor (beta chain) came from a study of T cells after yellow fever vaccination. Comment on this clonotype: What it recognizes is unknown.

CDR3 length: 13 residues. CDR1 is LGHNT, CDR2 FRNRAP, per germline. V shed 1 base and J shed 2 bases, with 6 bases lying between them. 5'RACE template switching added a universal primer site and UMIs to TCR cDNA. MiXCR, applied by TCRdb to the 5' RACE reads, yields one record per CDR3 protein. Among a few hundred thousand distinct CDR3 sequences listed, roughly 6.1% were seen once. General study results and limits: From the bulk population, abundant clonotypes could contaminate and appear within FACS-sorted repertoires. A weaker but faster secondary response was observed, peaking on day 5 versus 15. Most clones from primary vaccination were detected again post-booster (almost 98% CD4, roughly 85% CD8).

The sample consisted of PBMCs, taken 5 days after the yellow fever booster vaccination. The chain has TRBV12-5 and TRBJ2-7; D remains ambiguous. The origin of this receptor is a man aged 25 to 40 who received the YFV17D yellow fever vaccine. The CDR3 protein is CASGLDYAYEQYF. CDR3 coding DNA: TGTGCTAGTGGTTTGGACTATGCCTACGAGCAGTACTTC.